The clone carrying this T cell receptor beta chain was counted many times. Its antigen is as yet unknown. This specimen belongs to a study of T cell repertoires in cytomegalovirus infection. Study-level information: Public TCR beta signatures were indicative of both CMV infection and a matching HLA type.

TCRdb re-called the reads with MiXCR, one entry per CDR3 protein. Seen here are approximately 70,000 distinct CDR3 sequences, about 4.2% observed once, and the top ten hold 22%. Study-level results: HLA-C-restricted CMV clonotypes gave the most frequent clonotype in two of eight donors.

CDR1 SGHTA and CDR2 FQGNSA come from the germline V gene. With 5 bases removed from V and 0 bases from J, the gap between germline ends came to 14 bases. CDR3 size: 16 residues. This chain links TRBV7-2 with TRBJ1-3, with no clear D. This clonotype was obtained from a human donor in good health (CMV status not recorded). Some clones in this sample may be carry-over from other donors' samples. The sequenced material came from PBMCs. Written as DNA, the CDR3 is TGTGCCAGCAGCATGACTACCGCCCTCTCTGGAAACACCATATATTTT. Translating it yields CASSMTTALSGNTIYF.